This T cell receptor beta chain was retrieved from a study of blood T cell repertoires in COVID-19. The CDR3 totals 14 residues. V trimming: 4 bases; J trimming: 2 bases; junction bases outside the gene matches: 6. CDR1 is SQVTM and CDR2 is ANQGSEA in the germline V gene. Data came from immunoSEQ multiplex PCR; TCRdb stores just in-frame clones and leaves some out. This sample has about 170,000 clones, with approximately 87% found just once. This clonotype was sampled from a woman aged 55-75 years with COVID-19, enrolled during active disease. This chain links TRBV29-1 with TRBJ2-3; 7 nucleotides match TRBD2. The sample consisted of peripheral blood. CDR3 region: CSVAAGALTDTQYF. DNA of the CDR3: TGCAGCGTTGCGGCGGGAGCCCTCACAGATACGCAGTATTTT.